A single sample is the source of the 11 T cell receptor beta chains below, sequenced in a study of blood T cell repertoires in COVID-19. TCRdb keeps only in-frame clones here, not all; method: immunoSEQ multiplex PCR. The sample yields 65,000 or so clones, 70% to 85% seen once. The sequenced material came from peripheral blood. These receptors all come from a man aged 55 to 70 with acute or convalescent COVID-19.

The V call is TRBV15, the J call TRBJ2-2; TRBD1 agrees at 10 bases. Germline assignment: CDR1 LNHNV and CDR2 YYDKDF (reference sequence). V was clipped by 0 bases and J by 7 bases; unmatched bases: 8. The CDR3 length is 17 residues. The CDR3 sequence: CATSRDKTGGPLGELFF. Here the CDR3 DNA reads TGTGCCACCAGCAGAGATAAGACAGGGGGCCCCCTCGGGGAGCTGTTTTTT.

J is TRBJ2-7 and V is TRBV2; possible D gene TRBD2, 6 bases. There are 13 residues in the CDR3. The V and J ends lost 11 bases and 2 bases respectively, with 16 bases between them. CDR1 is SNHLY, CDR2 FYNNEI, per germline. The CDR3 region has the DNA TGTGCCTGCGAAGGGACTGTTGCCTACGAGCAGTACTTC. It specifies CACEGTVAYEQYF.

This clone has a handful of counts. V usage is TRBV9 and J usage is TRBJ2-3; D gene ambiguous. V was cut by 0 bases and J by 0 bases, with 11 bases left in between. CDR1 and CDR2 from the germline V gene are SGDLS and YYNGEE. This CDR3 region has 16 residues. The CDR3 DNA follows: TGTGCCAGCAGCGTAGGCGGCTTCCTAAGCACAGATACGCAGTATTTT. Encoded protein: CASSVGGFLSTDTQYF. Supplemented by reference TRBV9 and TRBJ2-3, the full variable domain reads DSGVTQTPKHLITATGQRVTLRCSPRSGDLSVYWYQQSLDQGLQFLIQYYNGEERAKGNILERFSAQQFPDLHSELNLSSLELGDSALYFCASSVGGFLSTDTQYFGPGTRLTVL.

The chain has TRBV15 and TRBJ1-2; D is uncertain. CDR3 length equals 15 residues. V was cut by 0 bases and J by 0 bases, with 8 bases left in between. From germline, CDR1 is LNHNV and CDR2 YYDKDF (reference sequence). The CDR3 bases are TGTGCCACCAGCAGAGAACAGTCGGCTAACTATGGCTACACCTTC. Translated: CATSREQSANYGYTF.

The rearrangement joins TRBV2 to TRBJ2-6; 11 bases fit TRBD1. The CDR3 is made up of 17 amino acids. Germline V gene lookup returns CDR1 SNHLY and CDR2 FYNNEI. Trimming took 7 bases from V and 1 from J; bases not matched to a gene: 6. The CDR3 sequence: CASTWDRGGSGANVLTF. The DNA of the CDR3 is TGTGCCAGCACTTGGGACAGGGGGGGTTCTGGGGCCAACGTCCTGACTTTC.

The chain recombines TRBV5-1 with TRBJ1-3; D remains ambiguous. The V gene's germline CDR1 is SGHRS and CDR2 YFSETQ. The CDR3 runs to 16 residues. Trimming shortened V by 2 bases and J by 1 base, and 13 bases separated the two germline ends. The CDR3 loop reads CASSFTLTESGNTIYF. The DNA for the CDR3 is TGCGCCAGCAGCTTTACCCTTACAGAGTCTGGAAACACCATATATTTT.

This chain connects TRBV9 to TRBJ2-3, with D maybe TRBD1 (5 bases). The CDR3 is 15 amino acids. The germline V gene has CDR1 SGDLS and CDR2 YYNGEE. Between the trimmed V and J ends, which lost 0 bases and 4 bases, there was a span of 12 bases. CDR3 protein: CASSVGPLGADTQYF. The CDR3 nucleotides are TGTGCCAGCAGCGTAGGGCCCCTAGGGGCAGATACGCAGTATTTT. Full variable domain (rest looked up from reference TRBV9 and TRBJ2-3): DSGVTQTPKHLITATGQRVTLRCSPRSGDLSVYWYQQSLDQGLQFLIQYYNGEERAKGNILERFSAQQFPDLHSELNLSSLELGDSALYFCASSVGPLGADTQYFGPGTRLTVL.

The rearrangement joins TRBV29-1 to TRBJ2-3, with a possible D match to TRBD2 (6 bases). The CDR3 runs to 15 residues. The germline V gene has CDR1 SQVTM and CDR2 ANQGSEA. Trimming pared 7 bases from V and 1 base from J, leaving 18 bases between. CDR3 in amino acids: CSAVSGTLRTDTQYF. In DNA form, the CDR3 reads TGCAGCGCCGTTAGCGGAACCCTTCGCACAGATACGCAGTATTTT.

The chain joins TRBV2 to TRBJ2-7, with 12 bases that match TRBD1. Germline V gene lookup returns CDR1 SNHLY and CDR2 FYNNEI. The trim removed 3 bases at V and 4 bases at J, leaving 7 bases unmatched. This CDR3 comprises 16 residues. DNA for the CDR3: TGTGCCAGCAGTGACCCCGGGACAGGGGGCCGGTACGAGCAGTACTTC. Its translation is CASSDPGTGGRYEQYF.

The CDR3 protein is CATQRDRGFSPLHF. DNA for the CDR3: TGTGCCACACAGAGGGACAGGGGGTTTTCACCCCTCCACTTT. The V and J genes are TRBV10-3 and TRBJ1-6; TRBD1 agrees at 11 bases. The length of the CDR3 is 14 residues. Germline values: CDR1 ENHRY, CDR2 SYGVKD. The junction had 8 bases not matched to a gene; V was cut back by 10 bases and J by 9 bases.

V gene TRBV5-1 combines with J gene TRBJ1-4; 9 nucleotides align to TRBD1. Germline CDR1 SGHRS, CDR2 YFSETQ. Trimming cost V 4 bases and J 4 bases; bases outside gene matches: 8. The CDR3 extends over 16 amino acids. The CDR3 coding sequence is TGCGCCAGCAGCCCCCGACAGGGGGGCTATAATGAAAAACTGTTTTTT. Protein sequence: CASSPRQGGYNEKLFF. The whole variable domain, remainder taken from reference TRBV5-1 and TRBJ1-4, is KAGVTQTPRYLIKTRGQQVTLSCSPISGHRSVSWYQQTPGQGLQFLFEYFSETQRNKGNFPGRFSGRQFSNSRSEMNVSTLELGDSALYLCASSPRQGGYNEKLFFGSGTQLSVL.